This passage covers 13 T cell receptor beta chains from one sample sequenced in a study of Graves' ophthalmopathy and Graves' hyperthyroidism. Investigators amplified TCR beta CDR3 regions from RNA transcripts. RT-PCR in the first round used HTBI primers; a second-round multiplex PCR followed. TCRdb re-called the multiplex PCR reads through MiXCR, storing one row per CDR3 protein. Here the sample spans 500,000 to 800,000 distinct CDR3 sequences, 35% to 45% being singletons. The sequencing sample was made of peripheral blood. The receptors stem from an adult man with Graves' ophthalmopathy.

This chain links TRBV7-2 with TRBJ2-1, with D unclear. The V gene lost 5 bases and the J gene lost 0 bases, with 14 bases spanning the gap. Germline loops: CDR1 SGHTA, CDR2 FQGNSA. The CDR3 is 16 residues long. CDR3 coding DNA: TGTGCCAGCAGCCCTTCATTCCAGAGCTCCTACAATGAGCAGTTCTTC. It codes for CASSPSFQSSYNEQFF.

As to this clonotype: One junction end disagrees with the germline gene, perhaps due to a read error. This CDR3 is CASSSGTGTSNYGYTF. Written as DNA, the CDR3 is TGTGCCAGCAGTTCCGGGACAGGGACGTCTAACTATGGCTACACCTTC. The chain employs TRBV10-3 and TRBJ1-2, with 9 bases aligning to TRBD1. CDR3 size: 16 residues. The germline V gene has CDR1 ENHRY and CDR2 SYGVKD.

The CDR3 DNA reads as TGTGCTAGTGGGGAAGAAAGGGGGCACGGACTGTTTTTT. Translating gives CASGEERGHGLFF. The J gene is TRBJ1-4, the V gene TRBV12-5; 7 positions agree with TRBD1. J lost 13 bases, V lost 6 bases, and 11 bases had no gene match. CDR1 LGHNT and CDR2 FRNRAP come from the germline V gene. The CDR3 contains 13 residues. Supplemented by reference TRBV12-5 and TRBJ1-4, the full variable domain reads DARVTQTPRHKVTEMGQEVTMRCQPILGHNTVFWYRQTMMQGLELLAYFRNRAPLDDSGMPKDRFSAEMPDATLATLKIQPSEPRDSAVYFCASGEERGHGLFFGSGTQLSVL.

This clonotype was observed a few times. The chain combines TRBV20-1 with TRBJ2-3, with 11 bases lining up with TRBD2. The CDR3 is made up of 14 amino acids. Germline assignment: CDR1 DFQATT and CDR2 SNEGSKA (reference sequence). J was trimmed by 0 bases and V by 6 bases; bases with no gene match: 2. CDR3 DNA sequence: TGCAGTGCGCGACTAGCGGGGAGCACAGATACGCAGTATTTT. It encodes CSARLAGSTDTQYF.

This chain connects TRBV7-9 to TRBJ2-7, with no clear D. The tail of the sequence fits TRBJ2-5 better, so the J call may be wrong. Germline values: CDR1 SEHNR, CDR2 FQNEAQ (reference sequence). The CDR3 has 17 amino acids. CDR3 sequence (DNA): TGTGCCAGCAGCCAATCAGCGCCCAGCGTCGAGCAAGAGACCCAGTACTTC. Protein sequence: CASSQSAPSVEQETQYF.

This clonotype is a singleton in its sample. This chain uses TRBV10-3 with TRBJ1-5; unclear D gene. Per the germline V gene, CDR1 is ENHRY and CDR2 is SYGVKD. CDR3 length equals 14 residues. Trimming shortened V by 6 bases and J by 11 bases, and 20 bases separated the two germline ends. CDR3 nucleotide sequence: TGTGCCATCAGGGCTGGGGAATTCCAAGAGACCCAGCATTTT. Translation gives CAIRAGEFQETQHF.

This clonotype has a count of ten or more. The chain uses TRBV7-2 and TRBJ2-7; 8 bases line up with TRBD2. V lost 4 bases and J lost 0; bases outside the gene matches: 2. The CDR3 extends over 14 amino acids. Germline CDR1 SGHTA, CDR2 FQGNSA. CDR3 bases: TGTGCCAGCAGCTATAGCGGGGCCTCCTACGAGCAGTACTTC. Protein: CASSYSGASYEQYF. The full variable domain, in which reference TRBV7-2 and TRBJ2-7 provide the parts outside the CDR3, is GAGVSQSPSNKVTEKGKDVELRCDPISGHTALYWYRQSLGQGLEFLIYFQGNSAPDKSGLPSDRFSAERTGGSVSTLTIQRTQQEDSAVYLCASSYSGASYEQYFGPGTRLTVT.

The chain is built from TRBV4-1 and TRBJ1-4, with D possibly TRBD1 on 5 matching bases. The CDR3 contains 15 residues. CDR1 is MGHRA and CDR2 is YSYEKL in the germline V gene. V lost 3 bases to trimming and J lost 8 bases, with 16 bases between them. CDR3 amino acids: CASSQTEQWGEKLFF. The CDR3 DNA reads as TGCGCCAGCAGCCAGACCGAACAGTGGGGGGAAAAACTGTTTTTT.

This chain connects TRBV10-3 to TRBJ1-1, with TRBD1 identical over 7 bases. This CDR3 spans 14 amino acids. Losses at the gene ends were 10 bases for V and 11 bases for J; bases not matched to a gene: 19. Germline V gene sequence: CDR1 ENHRY, CDR2 SYGVKD. This chain's CDR3 is CASSYSGQALRAFF. The CDR3 DNA is TGTGCCAGCAGCTATTCCGGACAGGCTCTGAGGGCTTTCTTT.

This clonotype was recorded many times. This chain connects TRBV2 to TRBJ1-6; 7 nucleotides line up with TRBD1. V shed 6 bases, J shed 11 bases, and the junction held 13 bases outside the gene matches. CDR1 and CDR2 (germline): SNHLY, FYNNEI. This CDR3 comprises 15 residues. The CDR3 sequence: CASRGVIGGTAPLHF. The CDR3 DNA reads TGTGCCAGCAGGGGGGTAATAGGGGGCACAGCACCCCTCCACTTT.

The chain uses TRBV7-9 and TRBJ2-5, with D maybe TRBD2 (6 bases). Germline lookup yields CDR1 SEHNR and CDR2 FQNEAQ (reference sequence). The CDR3 is 15 amino acids. Trimming took off 1 base at V and 2 bases at J, with 11 bases between the two ends. This CDR3 reads CASSLGTRGQETQYF. CDR3 sequence (DNA): TGTGCCAGCAGCTTAGGGACTCGGGGGCAAGAGACCCAGTACTTC.

V gene TRBV7-6 combines with J gene TRBJ1-6; 8 bases fit TRBD1. The CDR3 consists of 16 residues. The V and J ends lost 5 bases and 10 bases, in that order; junction bases with no gene match: 13. The germline CDR1 and CDR2 sequences are SGHVS and FNYEAQ. The CDR3: CASSRGGSGGSSPLHF. The CDR3 DNA is TGTGCCAGCAGCAGGGGGGGTTCAGGGGGCTCCTCACCCCTCCACTTT.

Concerning this clonotype: At one boundary the junction diverges from the germline segment, which might be a read error. This chain uses TRBV10-3 with TRBJ2-3, with 7 nucleotides matching TRBD1. The CDR3 spans 14 residues. Germline V CDR1 and CDR2: ENHRY, SYGVKD. Written as DNA, the CDR3 is TGTACCATCCAGGGACAGATTCTCACAGATACGCAGTATTTT. It translates to CTIQGQILTDTQYF.